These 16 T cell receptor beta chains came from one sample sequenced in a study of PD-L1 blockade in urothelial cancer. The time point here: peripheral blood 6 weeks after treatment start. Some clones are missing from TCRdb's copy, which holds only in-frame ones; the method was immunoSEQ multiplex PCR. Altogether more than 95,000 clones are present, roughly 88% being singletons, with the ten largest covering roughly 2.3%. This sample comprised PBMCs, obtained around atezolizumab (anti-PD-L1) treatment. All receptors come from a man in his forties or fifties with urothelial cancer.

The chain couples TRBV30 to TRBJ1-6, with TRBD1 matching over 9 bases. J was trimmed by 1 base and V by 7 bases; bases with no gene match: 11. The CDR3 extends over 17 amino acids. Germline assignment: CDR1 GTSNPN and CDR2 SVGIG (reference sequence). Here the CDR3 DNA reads TGTGCCTACACCGGGACAGGGTTTAGTTCCTATAATTCACCCCTCCACTTT. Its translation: CAYTGTGFSSYNSPLHF.

In DNA form, the CDR3 reads TGTGCCAGCAGTCCCGGCGGGAGGTTAGAGACCCAGTACTTC. This sequence encodes CASSPGGRLETQYF. This chain uses TRBV7-9 with TRBJ2-5; 8 bases agree with TRBD2. The V gene end was trimmed by 6 bases and the J gene end by 4 bases; junction bases not matched to a gene: 7. Germline V gene sequence: CDR1 SEHNR, CDR2 FQNEAQ (reference sequence). This CDR3 is built from 14 residues.

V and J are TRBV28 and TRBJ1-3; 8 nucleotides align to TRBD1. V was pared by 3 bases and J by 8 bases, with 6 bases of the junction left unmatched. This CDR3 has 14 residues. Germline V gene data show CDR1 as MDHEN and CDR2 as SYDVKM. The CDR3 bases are TGTGCCAGCAGTTTCAGGCAGGGGGCATACACCATATATTTT. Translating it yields CASSFRQGAYTIYF.

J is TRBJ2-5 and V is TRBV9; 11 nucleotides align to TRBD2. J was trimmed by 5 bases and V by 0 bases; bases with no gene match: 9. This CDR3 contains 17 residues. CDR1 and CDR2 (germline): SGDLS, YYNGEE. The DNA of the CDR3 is TGTGCCAGCAGCGTAGATAGCGGGAGGGCCTGGGTGGAGACCCAGTACTTC. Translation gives CASSVDSGRAWVETQYF.

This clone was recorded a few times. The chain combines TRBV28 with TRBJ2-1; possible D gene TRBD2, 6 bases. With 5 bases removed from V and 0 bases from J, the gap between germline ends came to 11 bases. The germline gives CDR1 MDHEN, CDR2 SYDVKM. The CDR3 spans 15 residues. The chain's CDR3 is CASSAGHSSYNEQFF. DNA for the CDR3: TGTGCCAGCAGTGCGGGGCATAGCTCCTACAATGAGCAGTTCTTC.

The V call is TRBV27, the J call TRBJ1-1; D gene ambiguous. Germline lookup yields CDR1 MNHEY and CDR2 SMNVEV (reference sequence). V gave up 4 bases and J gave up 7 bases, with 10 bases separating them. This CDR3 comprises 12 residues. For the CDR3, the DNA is TGTGCCAGCAGTTCGGCAGGCCGTGAAGCTTTCTTT. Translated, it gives CASSSAGREAFF.

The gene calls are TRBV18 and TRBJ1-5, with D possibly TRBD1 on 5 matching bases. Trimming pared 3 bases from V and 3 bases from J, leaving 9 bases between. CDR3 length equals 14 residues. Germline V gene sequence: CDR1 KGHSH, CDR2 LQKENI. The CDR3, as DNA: TGTGCCAGCTCACCTAACAGGCTCAATCAGCCCCAGCATTTT. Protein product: CASSPNRLNQPQHF.

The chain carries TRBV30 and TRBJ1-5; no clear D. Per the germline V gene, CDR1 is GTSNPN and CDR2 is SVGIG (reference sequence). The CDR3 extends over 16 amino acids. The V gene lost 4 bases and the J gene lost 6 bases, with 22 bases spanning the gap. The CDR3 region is CAWTATDSYMSQPQHF. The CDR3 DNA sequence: TGTGCCTGGACGGCGACGGACTCATATATGAGTCAGCCCCAGCATTTT.

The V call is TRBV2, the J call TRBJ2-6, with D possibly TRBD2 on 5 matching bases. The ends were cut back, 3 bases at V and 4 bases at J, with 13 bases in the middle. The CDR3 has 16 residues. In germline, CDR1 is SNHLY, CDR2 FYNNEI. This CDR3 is CASSERAGPGANVLTF. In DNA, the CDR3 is TGTGCCAGCAGTGAGCGGGCCGGGCCCGGGGCCAACGTCCTGACTTTC. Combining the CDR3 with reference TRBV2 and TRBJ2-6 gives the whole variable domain EPEVTQTPSHQVTQMGQEVILRCVPISNHLYFYWYRQILGQKVEFLVSFYNNEISEKSEIFDDQFSVERPDGSNFTLKIRSTKLEDSAMYFCASSERAGPGANVLTFGAGSRLTVL.

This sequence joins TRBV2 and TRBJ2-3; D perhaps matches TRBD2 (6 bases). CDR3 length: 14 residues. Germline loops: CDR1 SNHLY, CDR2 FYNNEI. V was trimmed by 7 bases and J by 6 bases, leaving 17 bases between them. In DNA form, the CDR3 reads TGTGCCAGCACCCAAAGGGCGGGATGGGATACGCAGTATTTT. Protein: CASTQRAGWDTQYF.

The CDR3 DNA sequence: TGTGCCAGCTCACCGCAGGGGGTGAACACCGGGGAGCTGTTTTTT. It specifies CASSPQGVNTGELFF. The V gene is TRBV18, the J gene TRBJ2-2; 7 bases are a match to TRBD1. Germline V CDR1 and CDR2: KGHSH, LQKENI. After removal of 3 bases from V and 1 base from J, the junction contained 2 bases not matched to a gene. The CDR3 extends over 15 amino acids.

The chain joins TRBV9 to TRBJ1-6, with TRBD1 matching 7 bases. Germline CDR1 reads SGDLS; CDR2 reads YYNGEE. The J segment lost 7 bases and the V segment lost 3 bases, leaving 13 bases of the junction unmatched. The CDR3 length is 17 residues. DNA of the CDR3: TGTGCCAGCAGCGCAGGGGGTCAGAGGTTGGAGAATTCACCCCTCCACTTT. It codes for CASSAGGQRLENSPLHF.

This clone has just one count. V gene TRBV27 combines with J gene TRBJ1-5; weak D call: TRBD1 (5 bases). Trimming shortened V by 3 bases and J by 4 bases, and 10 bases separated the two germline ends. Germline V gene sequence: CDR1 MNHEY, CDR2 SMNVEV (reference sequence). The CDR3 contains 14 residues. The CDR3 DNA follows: TGTGCCAGCAGTTTGGCAGGGACTAATCAGCCCCAGCATTTT. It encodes CASSLAGTNQPQHF.

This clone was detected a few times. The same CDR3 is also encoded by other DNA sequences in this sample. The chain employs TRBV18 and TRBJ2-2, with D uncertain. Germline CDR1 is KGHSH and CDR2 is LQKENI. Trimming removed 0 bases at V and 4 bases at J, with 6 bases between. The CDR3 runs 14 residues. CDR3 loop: CASSPPSVTGELFF. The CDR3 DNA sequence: TGTGCCAGCTCACCACCCTCAGTCACCGGGGAGCTGTTTTTT.

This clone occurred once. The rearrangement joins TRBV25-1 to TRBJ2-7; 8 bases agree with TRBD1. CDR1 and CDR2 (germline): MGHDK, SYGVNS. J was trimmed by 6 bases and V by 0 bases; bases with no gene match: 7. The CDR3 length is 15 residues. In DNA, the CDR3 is TGTGCCAGCAGTGAATACAGGGAGACAGGGGCCGAGCAGTACTTC. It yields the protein CASSEYRETGAEQYF.

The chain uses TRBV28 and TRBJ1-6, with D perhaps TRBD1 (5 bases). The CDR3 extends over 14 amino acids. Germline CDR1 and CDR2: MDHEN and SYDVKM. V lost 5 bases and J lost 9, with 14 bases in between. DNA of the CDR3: TGTGCCAGCAGTGCCCAGGGTGGCGGTTCACCCCTCCACTTT. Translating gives CASSAQGGGSPLHF.